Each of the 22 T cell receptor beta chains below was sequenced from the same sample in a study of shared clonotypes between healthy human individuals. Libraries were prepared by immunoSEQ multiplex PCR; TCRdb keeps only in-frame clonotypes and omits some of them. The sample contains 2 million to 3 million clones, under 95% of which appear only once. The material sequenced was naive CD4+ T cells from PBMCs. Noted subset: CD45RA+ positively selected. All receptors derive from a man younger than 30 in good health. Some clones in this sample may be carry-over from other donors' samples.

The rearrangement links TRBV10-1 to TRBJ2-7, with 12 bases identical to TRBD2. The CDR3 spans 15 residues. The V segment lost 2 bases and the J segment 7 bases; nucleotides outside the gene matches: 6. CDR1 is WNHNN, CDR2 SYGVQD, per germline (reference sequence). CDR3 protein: CASSERLAGAGEQYF. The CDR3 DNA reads TGCGCCAGCAGTGAGAGACTAGCGGGGGCGGGTGAGCAGTACTTC.

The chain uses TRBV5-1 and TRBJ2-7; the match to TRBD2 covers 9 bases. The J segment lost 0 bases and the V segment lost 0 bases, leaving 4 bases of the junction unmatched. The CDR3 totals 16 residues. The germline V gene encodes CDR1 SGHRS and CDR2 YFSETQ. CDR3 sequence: CASSLASGTISYEQYF. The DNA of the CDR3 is TGCGCCAGCAGCTTGGCTAGCGGGACAATCTCCTACGAGCAGTACTTC.

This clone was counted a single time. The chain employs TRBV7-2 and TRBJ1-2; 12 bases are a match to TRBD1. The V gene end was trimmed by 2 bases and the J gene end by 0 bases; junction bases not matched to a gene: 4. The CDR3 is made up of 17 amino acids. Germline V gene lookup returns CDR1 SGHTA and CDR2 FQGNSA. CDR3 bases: TGTGCCAGCAGCTTAACGGGACAGGGGGCGTCTAACTATGGCTACACCTTC. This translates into CASSLTGQGASNYGYTF.

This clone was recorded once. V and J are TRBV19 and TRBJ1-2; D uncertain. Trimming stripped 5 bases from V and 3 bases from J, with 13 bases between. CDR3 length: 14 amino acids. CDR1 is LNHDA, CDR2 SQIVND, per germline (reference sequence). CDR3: CASSEGRNYYGYTF. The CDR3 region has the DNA TGTGCCAGTAGTGAAGGACGCAACTACTATGGCTACACCTTC.

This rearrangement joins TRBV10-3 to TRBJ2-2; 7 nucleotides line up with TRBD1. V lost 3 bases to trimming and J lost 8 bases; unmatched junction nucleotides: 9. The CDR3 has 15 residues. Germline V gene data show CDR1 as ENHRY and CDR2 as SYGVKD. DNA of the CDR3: TGTGCCATCAGTGACGCCACAGGGGTGAGAGGGGAGCTGTTTTTT. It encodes CAISDATGVRGELFF.

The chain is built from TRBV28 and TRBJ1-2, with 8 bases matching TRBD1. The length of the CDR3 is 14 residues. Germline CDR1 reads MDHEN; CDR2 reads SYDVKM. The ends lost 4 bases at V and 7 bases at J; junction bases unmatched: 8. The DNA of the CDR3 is TGTGCCAGCAGTTCAGGGGGCGCGGGGTCTGGCTACACCTTC. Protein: CASSSGGAGSGYTF.

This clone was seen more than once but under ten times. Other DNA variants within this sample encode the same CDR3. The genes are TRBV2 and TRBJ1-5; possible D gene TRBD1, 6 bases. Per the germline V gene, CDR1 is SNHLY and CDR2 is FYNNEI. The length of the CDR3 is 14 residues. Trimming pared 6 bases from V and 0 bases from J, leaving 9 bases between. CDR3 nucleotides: TGTGCCAGCAGCGGACAGTATAGCAATCAGCCCCAGCATTTT. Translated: CASSGQYSNQPQHF. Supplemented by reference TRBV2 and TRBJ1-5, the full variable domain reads EPEVTQTPSHQVTQMGQEVILRCVPISNHLYFYWYRQILGQKVEFLVSFYNNEISEKSEIFDDQFSVERPDGSNFTLKIRSTKLEDSAMYFCASSGQYSNQPQHFGDGTRLSIL.

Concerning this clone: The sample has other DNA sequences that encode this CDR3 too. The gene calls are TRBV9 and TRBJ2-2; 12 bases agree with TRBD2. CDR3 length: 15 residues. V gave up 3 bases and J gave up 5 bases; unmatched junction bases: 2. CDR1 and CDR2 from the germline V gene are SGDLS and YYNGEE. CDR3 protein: CASSATSGSTGELFF. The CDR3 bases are TGTGCCAGCAGCGCGACTAGCGGGAGTACCGGGGAGCTGTTTTTT. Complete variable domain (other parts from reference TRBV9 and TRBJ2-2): DSGVTQTPKHLITATGQRVTLRCSPRSGDLSVYWYQQSLDQGLQFLIQYYNGEERAKGNILERFSAQQFPDLHSELNLSSLELGDSALYFCASSATSGSTGELFFGEGSRLTVL.

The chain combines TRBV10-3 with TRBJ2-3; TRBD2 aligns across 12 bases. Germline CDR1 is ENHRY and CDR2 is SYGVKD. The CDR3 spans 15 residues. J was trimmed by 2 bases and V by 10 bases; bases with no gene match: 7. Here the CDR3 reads CATTRLAGDTDTQYF. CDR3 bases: TGTGCCACGACTCGACTAGCGGGAGACACAGATACGCAGTATTTT.

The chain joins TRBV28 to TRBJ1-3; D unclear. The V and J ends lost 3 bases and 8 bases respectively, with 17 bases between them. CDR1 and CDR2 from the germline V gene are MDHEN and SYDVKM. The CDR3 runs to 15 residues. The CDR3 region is CASSFRAGDEDTIYF. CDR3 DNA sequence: TGTGCCAGCAGTTTTCGTGCGGGAGATGAGGACACCATATATTTT.

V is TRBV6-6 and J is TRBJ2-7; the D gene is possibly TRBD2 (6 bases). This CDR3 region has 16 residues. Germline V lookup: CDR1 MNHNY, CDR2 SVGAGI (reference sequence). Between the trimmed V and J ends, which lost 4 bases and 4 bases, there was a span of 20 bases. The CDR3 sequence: CASSSASPGGMYEQYF. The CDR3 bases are TGTGCCAGCAGTTCGGCCTCACCCGGGGGTATGTACGAGCAGTACTTC.

The CDR3 protein is CASSPPGGWETQYF. The CDR3 bases are TGTGCCAGCAGCCCTCCTGGGGGCTGGGAGACCCAGTACTTC. J is TRBJ2-5 and V is TRBV7-2, with D possibly matching TRBD1 (6 bases). Germline CDR1 reads SGHTA; CDR2 reads FQGNSA. The CDR3 spans 14 residues. The germline V and J ends were trimmed by 5 bases and 5 bases, with 15 bases remaining between them.

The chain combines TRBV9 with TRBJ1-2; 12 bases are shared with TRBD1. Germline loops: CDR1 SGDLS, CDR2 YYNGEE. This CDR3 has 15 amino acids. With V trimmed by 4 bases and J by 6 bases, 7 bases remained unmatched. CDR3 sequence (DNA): TGTGCCAGCAGCTCGGGACAGGGGGCGATTAATGGCTACACCTTC. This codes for CASSSGQGAINGYTF.

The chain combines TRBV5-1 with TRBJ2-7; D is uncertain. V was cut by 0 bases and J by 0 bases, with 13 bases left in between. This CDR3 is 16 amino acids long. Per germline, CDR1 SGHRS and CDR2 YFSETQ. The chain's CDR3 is CASSLAGATFSYEQYF. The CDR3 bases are TGCGCCAGCAGCTTGGCCGGAGCTACTTTCTCCTACGAGCAGTACTTC.

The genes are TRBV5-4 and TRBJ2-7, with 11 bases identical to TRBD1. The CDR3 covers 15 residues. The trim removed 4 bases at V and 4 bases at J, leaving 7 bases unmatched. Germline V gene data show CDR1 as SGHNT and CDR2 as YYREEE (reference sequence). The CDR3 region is CASSPGTGGGYEQYF. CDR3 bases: TGTGCCAGCAGCCCCGGGACAGGGGGTGGTTACGAGCAGTACTTC.

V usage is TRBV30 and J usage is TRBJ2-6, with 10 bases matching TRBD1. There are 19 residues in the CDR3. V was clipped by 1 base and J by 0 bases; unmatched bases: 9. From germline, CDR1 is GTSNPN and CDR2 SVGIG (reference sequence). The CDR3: CAWSARPGQGHSGANVLTF. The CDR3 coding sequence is TGTGCCTGGAGTGCACGACCGGGACAGGGGCACTCTGGGGCCAACGTCCTGACTTTC.

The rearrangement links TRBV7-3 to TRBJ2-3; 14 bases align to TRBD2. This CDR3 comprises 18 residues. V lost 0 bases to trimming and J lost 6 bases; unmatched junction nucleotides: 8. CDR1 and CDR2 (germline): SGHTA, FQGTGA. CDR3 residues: CASSLTAVGLAGADTQYF. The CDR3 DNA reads TGTGCCAGCAGCTTAACGGCCGTGGGACTAGCGGGAGCCGATACGCAGTATTTT.

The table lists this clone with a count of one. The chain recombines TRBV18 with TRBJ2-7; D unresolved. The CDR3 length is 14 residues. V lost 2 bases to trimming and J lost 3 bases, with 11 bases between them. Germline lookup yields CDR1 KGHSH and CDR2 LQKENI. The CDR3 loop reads CASSPIPQDYEQYF. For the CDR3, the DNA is TGTGCCAGCTCACCAATACCCCAAGACTACGAGCAGTACTTC.

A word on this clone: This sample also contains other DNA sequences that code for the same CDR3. This chain's CDR3 is CASSPDRGYGYTF. CDR3 DNA: TGTGCCAGCAGTCCGGACAGGGGATATGGCTACACCTTC. The V and J genes are TRBV6-5 and TRBJ1-2; 9 bases are shared with TRBD1. This CDR3 comprises 13 residues. CDR1 and CDR2 from the germline V gene are MNHEY and SVGAGI. J was trimmed by 5 bases and V by 5 bases; bases with no gene match: 3.

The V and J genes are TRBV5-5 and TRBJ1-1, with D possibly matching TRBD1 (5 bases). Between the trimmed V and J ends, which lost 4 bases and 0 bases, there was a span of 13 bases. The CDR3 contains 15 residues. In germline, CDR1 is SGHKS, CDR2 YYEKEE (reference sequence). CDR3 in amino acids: CASSLFPGVNTEAFF. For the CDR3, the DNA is TGTGCCAGCAGCCTATTCCCGGGGGTGAACACTGAAGCTTTCTTT. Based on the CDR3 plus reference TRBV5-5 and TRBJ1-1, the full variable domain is DAGVTQSPTHLIKTRGQQVTLRCSPISGHKSVSWYQQVLGQGPQFIFQYYEKEERGRGNFPDRFSARQFPNYSSELNVNALLLGDSALYLCASSLFPGVNTEAFFGQGTRLTVV.

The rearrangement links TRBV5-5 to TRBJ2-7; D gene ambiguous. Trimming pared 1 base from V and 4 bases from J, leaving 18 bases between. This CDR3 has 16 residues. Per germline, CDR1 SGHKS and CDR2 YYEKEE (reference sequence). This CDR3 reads CASSLSGQRGKYEQYF. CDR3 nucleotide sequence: TGTGCCAGCAGCTTGTCGGGCCAGAGAGGAAAATACGAGCAGTACTTC.

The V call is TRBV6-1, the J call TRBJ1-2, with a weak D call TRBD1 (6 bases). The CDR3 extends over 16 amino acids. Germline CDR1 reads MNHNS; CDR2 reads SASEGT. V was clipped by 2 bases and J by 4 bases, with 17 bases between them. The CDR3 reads CASSENLLGGGYGYTF. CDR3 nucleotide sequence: TGTGCCAGCAGTGAAAATTTGTTGGGGGGCGGCTATGGCTACACCTTC.